Listed below are T cell receptor beta chains from one sample, sequenced in a study of blood T cells in healthy people across ages. TCRdb fed the 5' RACE reads into MiXCR, producing one record per CDR3 protein. The sample holds 850,000 to 1,300,000 distinct CDR3 sequences, roughly 45% seen once. Sequencing used blood. Receptor source: a woman aged 55-70 years in good health. CDR3s include the opening cysteine and the closing phenylalanine or tryptophan. The D gene is left open where the match is weak. Rows may omit the clone size; those that give it use once, few, many or a size class.

>TRBV20-1|.|TRBJ1-1|.|12
TGCAGTGCTAGTGGACTGAACACTGAAGCTTTCTTT
CSASGLNTEAFF
>TRBV20-1|.|TRBJ1-5|.|15
TGCAGTGCTAGAATCGCGACGACCTCCAATCAGCCCCAGCATTTT
CSARIATTSNQPQHF
>TRBV3-1|few|TRBJ2-7|.|14
TGTGCCAGCAGCCAAGGGCTAGGAATCTACGAGCAGTACTTC
CASSQGLGIYEQYF
>TRBV30|once|TRBJ2-7|TRBD2|11
TGTGCCGGCCGGACTAGCGGGAAGAAGTACTTC
CAGRTSGKKYF
>TRBV6-6|.|TRBJ2-1|TRBD2|14
TGTGCCAGCGGCATAGCGGGAGACTTCGGTGAGCAGTTCTTC
CASGIAGDFGEQFF
>TRBV3-1|.|TRBJ2-1|TRBD2|14
TGTGCCAGCAGCAAGACTAGCGGGAGGAATGAGCAGTTCTTC
CASSKTSGRNEQFF
>TRBV27|.|TRBJ2-1|.|14
TGTGCCAGCAGTTTATTCGGCGGCTACAATGAGCAGTTCTTC
CASSLFGGYNEQFF
>TRBV5-1|.|TRBJ1-2|TRBD1|15
TGCGCCAGCAGCTGGGACAGGGGGCTTAACTATGGCTACACCTTC
CASSWDRGLNYGYTF
>TRBV27|few|TRBJ2-4|.|13
TGTGCCAGCAGTTCGACTGCTTGGAACATTCAGTACTTC
CASSSTAWNIQYF
>TRBV12-3/TRBV12-4|.|TRBJ2-6|.|19
TGTGCCAGCAGTTTAGAGGAGTTAGCGAGTGGCTCTGGGGCCAACGCCCTGACTTTC
CASSLEELASGSGANALTF
>TRBV5-1|few|TRBJ2-3|.|15
TGCGCCAGCAGCAAGGACGGGGCTAGCACAGATACGCAGTATTTT
CASSKDGASTDTQYF
>TRBV20-1|.|TRBJ2-1|.|15
TGCAGTGCTAGTTCGGTAGCCTACTCCTACAATGAGCAGTTCTTC
CSASSVAYSYNEQFF
>TRBV5-5|.|TRBJ1-2|.|14
TGTGCCAGCAGGAAATTTTCAGGAAATTATGGCTACACCTTC
CASRKFSGNYGYTF
>TRBV6-1|few|TRBJ2-7|.|9
TGTGCCGTCTCCTACGAGCAGTACTTC
CAVSYEQYF
>TRBV29-1|few|TRBJ1-5|.|14
TGCAGCGTTGTCTTTGTAGGAGGCAATCAGCCCCAGCATTTT
CSVVFVGGNQPQHF
>TRBV6-6|.|TRBJ2-7|.|15
TGTGCCAGCAGTTACTGGGCAGGGACGGGCAACGAGCAGTACTTC
CASSYWAGTGNEQYF
>TRBV5-1|few|TRBJ2-1|TRBD2|16
TGCGCCAGCAGCTCCGCCGGGACTAGCCTCCTATATGAGCAGTTCTTC
CASSSAGTSLLYEQFF
>TRBV4-2|.|TRBJ1-1|.|12
TGTGCCAGCAGCAAAGGGATTACTGAAGCTTTCTTT
CASSKGITEAFF
>TRBV7-9|.|TRBJ1-2|.|15
TGTGCCAGCAGCTTGGAACCGACAACTATCTATGGCTACACCTTC
CASSLEPTTIYGYTF
>TRBV18|.|TRBJ2-3|TRBD1|19
TGTGCCAGCTCACCACCGGTTGGACAGGGGGCTTCCCTCACAGATACGCAGTATTTT
CASSPPVGQGASLTDTQYF
>TRBV20-1|.|TRBJ2-7|.|12
TGCAGTGCTAGAAGCGGACGGAACGAGCGGTACTTC
CSARSGRNERYF
>TRBV28|few|TRBJ1-2|.|17
TGTGCCAGCAGTTCTACAGGGAAACCTGTGGTACACGATGGCTACACCTTC
CASSSTGKPVVHDGYTF
>TRBV9|few|TRBJ2-7|.|15
TGTGCCAGCAGCGTATTCGGGGGATCCTCCTACGAGCAGTACTTC
CASSVFGGSSYEQYF
>TRBV7-2|few|TRBJ2-7|.|14
TGTGCCAGCAGCTTAGAGGTTAATAGGTACGAGCAGTACTTC
CASSLEVNRYEQYF
>TRBV5-1|.|TRBJ2-7|.|14
TGCGCCAGCAGTCCTCCACTAAGCTCCTACGAGCAGTACTTC
CASSPPLSSYEQYF
>TRBV5-6|few|TRBJ2-4|.|15
TGTGCCAGCAGCTTGGAAGGCGTAGCCAAAAACATTCAGTACTTC
CASSLEGVAKNIQYF
>TRBV5-3|.|TRBJ2-1|TRBD2|17
TGTGCCAGAAGCTTGGGTGGTAGCGGGAGGCCCTACAATGAGCAGTTCTTC
CARSLGGSGRPYNEQFF
>TRBV7-9|.|TRBJ1-6|TRBD1|14
TGTGCCAGCAGCCTTGACAGGGTTCTTTCACCCCTCCACTTT
CASSLDRVLSPLHF
>TRBV29-1|few|TRBJ2-1|.|15
TGCAGCGTTGAAGATCAGTATACGGCTTACAATGAGCAGTTCTTC
CSVEDQYTAYNEQFF
>TRBV20-1|.|TRBJ1-4|.|15
TGCAGTGCTAGTTCAGGGAGGGGAACTAATGAAAAACTGTTTTTT
CSASSGRGTNEKLFF
>TRBV5-4|.|TRBJ2-3|.|14
TGTGCCAGCAGCAAGTTTTGGTCCACAGATACGCAGTATTTT
CASSKFWSTDTQYF
>TRBV9|.|TRBJ1-6|.|13
TGTGCCAGCAGCGTAGCGGCCCGGGAACCCCTCCACTTT
CASSVAAREPLHF
>TRBV2|.|TRBJ2-3|.|18
TGTGCCAGCAGTGAGTCTTATCGGGGACAAGCTAGCACAGATACGCAGTATTTT
CASSESYRGQASTDTQYF
>TRBV6-1|.|TRBJ2-7|.|17
TGTGCCAGCAGTGAAGAAAATCTAGCGTACGGCAGGGACGAGCAGTACTTC
CASSEENLAYGRDEQYF
>TRBV6-5|many|TRBJ2-7|TRBD2|14
TGTGCCAGCAGCTCGGGACTAGCTGCCTACGAGCAGTACTTC
CASSSGLAAYEQYF
>TRBV2|.|TRBJ2-1|TRBD1|14
TGTGCCAGCGGGGGACAGGGGATCTACAATGAGCAGTTCTTC
CASGGQGIYNEQFF
>TRBV2|.|TRBJ2-7|.|12
TGTGCCAGCAGGGACAGAATCTACGAGCAGTACTTC
CASRDRIYEQYF
>TRBV3-1|.|TRBJ2-2|.|15
TGTGCCAGCAGCCGACAGCTACCGAACACCGGGGAGCTGTTTTTT
CASSRQLPNTGELFF
>TRBV20-1|.|TRBJ2-3|TRBD2|18
TGCAGTGCTAGGGGACTAGCGGGCCCCGGCCGGGGTCCAGATACGCAGTATTTT
CSARGLAGPGRGPDTQYF
>TRBV29-1|.|TRBJ2-7|.|15
TGCAGCGTGAGCCCCTGGGCGAGTTATCCCTACGAGCAGTACTTC
CSVSPWASYPYEQYF
>TRBV11-2|.|TRBJ2-7|.|16
TGTGCCAGCAGCTTCAGTCGGGGGAGCGTCTCCTACGAGCAGTACTTC
CASSFSRGSVSYEQYF
>TRBV12-3/TRBV12-4|.|TRBJ1-1|.|12
TGTGCCAGCCCTCCCGACGACACTGGAGCTTTCTTT
CASPPDDTGAFF
>TRBV29-1|few|TRBJ2-1|TRBD2|14
TGCAGCGTGACCGGGACTAGCGGGAGAAGTGAGCAGTTCTTC
CSVTGTSGRSEQFF
>TRBV10-3|.|TRBJ1-2|.|16
TGTGCCATCAGTGGAGGGTCGGATCAATTTTGGTATGGCTACACCTTC
CAISGGSDQFWYGYTF
>TRBV7-9|few|TRBJ2-4|TRBD1|18
TGTGCCAGCAGCCCCCCTCCACGACAGGGACCAGCCAAAAACATTCAGTACTTC
CASSPPPRQGPAKNIQYF
>TRBV20-1|once|TRBJ2-7|.|15
TGCAGTGCTAGAGATATTCGGGGAATAGTCTACGAGCAGTACTTC
CSARDIRGIVYEQYF
>TRBV11-2|.|TRBJ2-7|TRBD2|19
TGTGCCAGCAGCTTGACCGGGACATTACTAGCGGGAGGGCCGATTGAGCGGTACTTC
CASSLTGTLLAGGPIERYF
>TRBV20-1|.|TRBJ2-1|.|13
TGCAGTGCTATGACAGTCTCCTACAATGAGCAGTTCTTC
CSAMTVSYNEQFF
>TRBV20-1|.|TRBJ2-5|TRBD2|15
TGCAGTGCTGGAGATGTGCGGGAGAGATGGGAGACCCAGTACTTC
CSAGDVRERWETQYF
>TRBV7-2|.|TRBJ2-5|.|15
TGTGCCAGCAGCTTTAGACTGGGGGAACAAGAGACCCAGTACTTC
CASSFRLGEQETQYF
>TRBV6-6|.|TRBJ2-1|.|15
TGTGCCAGCAGTTCCCCGTCAGGCTTACGCAATGAGCAGTTCTTC
CASSSPSGLRNEQFF
>TRBV20-1|.|TRBJ2-3|.|12
TGCAGTGCTAGGTACATCACAGATACGCAGTATTTT
CSARYITDTQYF
>TRBV5-1|.|TRBJ2-1|.|14
TGCGCCAGCCAAACAGGGAGCTCCTACAATGAGCAGTTCTTC
CASQTGSSYNEQFF
>TRBV3-1|few|TRBJ2-7|.|14
TGTGCCAGCAGCCGACGGGCTAGTGCCTACGAGCAGTACTTC
CASSRRASAYEQYF
>TRBV9|few|TRBJ2-7|TRBD1|15
TGTGCCAGCAGCGTGGGGACAGGGGCAGGGTACGAGCAGTACTTC
CASSVGTGAGYEQYF
>TRBV10-2|.|TRBJ2-7|.|14
TGCGCCAGCAGTGCAACAGAGAGCTCCTACGAGCAGTACTTC
CASSATESSYEQYF
>TRBV14|few|TRBJ2-1|.|14
TGTGCCAGCAGCCTAGCCCCACGGAACAATGAGCAGTTCTTC
CASSLAPRNNEQFF